One sample yielded the 26 T cell receptor beta chains listed below, sequenced in a study of T cells in Graves' hyperthyroidism and ophthalmopathy. Amplification yielded TCR beta CDR3 regions, with RNA transcripts as the source. The TCR CDR3 first-round RT-PCR relied on the HTBI primer set. TCRdb analysed the multiplex PCR reads with MiXCR anew, one entry per CDR3 protein. Counted here are about 740,000 distinct CDR3 sequences, 12% to 15% occurring once; the ten biggest clones make up roughly 10%. Material for sequencing was blood. These receptors originate from a woman aged 18-29 years with Graves' hyperthyroidism.

The V and J genes are TRBV13 and TRBJ1-6, with TRBD1 matching 8 bases. The germline V gene encodes CDR1 PRHDT and CDR2 FYEKMQ (reference sequence). Unmatched junction bases numbered 15, after V lost 5 bases and J lost 9 bases. The CDR3 is 17 residues long. This CDR3 reads CASSLSNEDRGRSPLHF. CDR3 in DNA: TGTGCCAGCAGCCTATCAAATGAAGACAGGGGTCGTTCACCCCTCCACTTT.

The rearrangement joins TRBV19 to TRBJ1-5; D unresolved. The CDR3 consists of 15 residues. Deletions cut 3 bases from V and 5 bases from J, with 14 bases between. Germline loops: CDR1 LNHDA, CDR2 SQIVND (reference sequence). The CDR3 bases are TGTGCCAGTAGTATTGCCCTCGGATTCTATCAGCCCCAGCATTTT. Protein: CASSIALGFYQPQHF.

The table lists this clonotype with many counts. The chain joins TRBV6-1 to TRBJ2-7, with D uncertain. V lost 3 bases and J lost 0, with 9 bases in between. Per germline, CDR1 MNHNS and CDR2 SASEGT. The CDR3 loop spans 14 amino acids. Here the CDR3 DNA reads TGTGCCAGCAGTGACAGGCCGAGCTCCTACGAGCAGTACTTC. Amino acid sequence: CASSDRPSSYEQYF.

This clonotype appeared a few times. The chain joins TRBV7-9 to TRBJ2-1, with D unclear. Germline lookup yields CDR1 SEHNR and CDR2 FQNEAQ (reference sequence). With 3 bases removed from V and 5 bases from J, the gap between germline ends came to 20 bases. CDR3 length equals 17 residues. For the CDR3, the DNA is TGTGCCAGCAGCTTCCTAGATTACCTCTCCCTTCACAATGAGCAGTTCTTC. Translated, it gives CASSFLDYLSLHNEQFF.

This clonotype was counted at least ten times. This chain joins TRBV11-3 and TRBJ1-4, with 8 positions matching TRBD1. The CDR3 is 14 amino acids. V was pared by 5 bases and J by 8 bases, with 7 bases of the junction left unmatched. The germline V gene encodes CDR1 SGHNT and CDR2 YENEEA. DNA of the CDR3: TGTGCCAGCAGCGGACAGGGCGTAAGAGAAAAACTGTTTTTT. Translating gives CASSGQGVREKLFF.

The V call is TRBV18, the J call TRBJ2-1; TRBD1 aligns across 8 bases. With V trimmed by 6 bases and J by 2 bases, 9 bases remained unmatched. This CDR3 is built from 16 residues. CDR1 is KGHSH and CDR2 is LQKENI in the germline V gene. The CDR3 coding sequence is TGTGCCAGCTCTCTGACCTGGACAGGGACCTACAATGAGCAGTTCTTC. Translating it yields CASSLTWTGTYNEQFF.

This clonotype occurred many times. The genes are TRBV18 and TRBJ2-7; 7 bases fit TRBD1. Trimming cost V 3 bases and J 2 bases; bases outside gene matches: 1. The CDR3 runs 13 residues. Germline assignment: CDR1 KGHSH and CDR2 LQKENI. The CDR3 sequence: CASSPTGTYEQYF. CDR3 DNA: TGTGCCAGCTCACCGACAGGGACCTACGAGCAGTACTTC.

This clonotype was counted ten times or more. The rearrangement uses TRBV20-1 and TRBJ2-7; TRBD1 aligns across 11 bases. CDR1 and CDR2 from the germline V gene are DFQATT and SNEGSKA (reference sequence). This CDR3 has 15 residues. V was clipped by 3 bases and J by 2 bases; unmatched bases: 6. CDR3 in amino acids: CSASGGTGGPYEQYF. The CDR3, as DNA: TGCAGTGCTAGTGGTGGGACAGGGGGTCCCTACGAGCAGTACTTC.

This clonotype was seen more than once but under ten times. The V gene is TRBV28, the J gene TRBJ1-4; the D is unclear. CDR3 length: 13 residues. Germline loops: CDR1 MDHEN, CDR2 SYDVKM. V lost 5 bases, J lost 12 bases, and 16 bases lay in between. The CDR3 loop reads CASSNHPRRQLFF. The CDR3 nucleotides read TGTGCCAGCAGTAACCATCCCAGGCGGCAACTGTTTTTT. Full variable domain (missing parts from reference TRBV28 and TRBJ1-4): DVKVTQSSRYLVKRTGEKVFLECVQDMDHENMFWYRQDPGLGLRLIYFSYDVKMKEKGDIPEGYSVSREKKERFSLILESASTNQTSMYLCASSNHPRRQLFFGSGTQLSVL.

The rearrangement links TRBV6-2 or TRBV6-3 to TRBJ2-7; D is possibly TRBD1 or TRBD2 (5 bases each). Trimming shortened V by 4 bases and J by 2 bases, and 15 bases separated the two germline ends. Germline CDR1 is MNHEY and CDR2 is SVGEGT. The CDR3 runs 15 residues. This CDR3 reads CASSSLSGATYEQYF. The CDR3 DNA sequence: TGTGCCAGCAGTTCCCTATCCGGGGCAACCTACGAGCAGTACTTC.

This clonotype was observed many times. The chain has TRBV2 and TRBJ1-2; 10 nucleotides align to TRBD1. V trimming: 6 bases; J trimming: 7 bases; junction bases outside the gene matches: 5. The CDR3 is 13 amino acids. CDR1 is SNHLY, CDR2 FYNNEI, per germline. CDR3 coding DNA: TGTGCCAGCAGGGCTAGGACAGGGGGTGGCTACACCTTC. It translates to CASRARTGGGYTF.

This clonotype was seen only a few times. The chain has TRBV20-1 and TRBJ2-5; TRBD2 agrees at 10 bases. Germline CDR1 DFQATT, CDR2 SNEGSKA (reference sequence). J was trimmed by 5 bases and V by 0 bases; bases with no gene match: 9. CDR3 length: 16 amino acids. In DNA, the CDR3 is TGCAGTGCTAGAGATCTAAAGCGGGAGGGCCGGGAGACCCAGTACTTC. This encodes CSARDLKREGRETQYF.

This clonotype occurred a few times. The chain couples TRBV9 to TRBJ1-2; the D is unclear. The CDR3 covers 12 residues. V lost 0 bases and J lost 4, with 4 bases in between. Germline CDR1 and CDR2: SGDLS and YYNGEE. The CDR3 is CASSVGGYGYTF. CDR3 in DNA: TGTGCCAGCAGCGTAGGGGGCTATGGCTACACCTTC.

This clonotype was seen at least ten times. The V gene is TRBV12-3 or TRBV12-4, the J gene TRBJ1-4; D may be TRBD1 (5 bases). Trimming left V 5 bases short and J 8 bases short, with 15 bases between. The CDR3 has 14 residues. The CDR3 spells CASSDRDLREKLFF. CDR3 DNA: TGTGCCAGCAGTGACCGGGACCTGAGAGAAAAACTGTTTTTT.

The chain employs TRBV7-2 and TRBJ2-2; tentatively, D is TRBD1 (6 bases). The CDR3 has 15 amino acids. Germline CDR1 SGHTA, CDR2 FQGNSA. V lost 1 base to trimming and J lost 7 bases, with 13 bases between them. CDR3 nucleotides: TGTGCCAGCAGCTTAGGCTACAGGGCCGTCGGGGAGCTGTTTTTT. Its translation: CASSLGYRAVGELFF.

This clonotype was counted only a few times. The CDR3 DNA sequence: TGCAGTGCTAGCCGGCAGCCGAACACTGAAGCTTTCTTT. Translated, it gives CSASRQPNTEAFF. The V gene is TRBV20-1, the J gene TRBJ1-1, with D hard to call. The germline gives CDR1 DFQATT, CDR2 SNEGSKA (reference sequence). This CDR3 is built from 13 residues. Trimming took off 3 bases at V and 1 base at J, with 9 bases between the two ends.

On this clonotype itself: This CDR3 fails to terminate in the conserved phenylalanine or tryptophan, so it likely reflects a read error. The CDR3: CASSLGGRYTPYEQYS. CDR3 nucleotide sequence: TGTGCCAGCAGCTTAGGAGGGCGGTATACCCCCTACGAGCAGTACTCC. The chain has TRBV7-2 and TRBJ2-7; the D gene is possibly TRBD2 (5 bases). Trimming left V 1 base short and J 2 bases short, with 15 bases between. CDR3 length equals 16 residues. Looked up from germline, CDR1 is SGHTA and CDR2 is FQGNSA.

The chain joins TRBV4-3 to TRBJ1-4; no definite D call. V was cut by 1 base and J by 0 bases, with 12 bases left in between. CDR1 and CDR2 (germline): LGHNA, YSLEER. The CDR3 runs to 17 residues. The CDR3 loop is CASSQVGGVTTNEKLFF. The CDR3 DNA sequence: TGCGCCAGCAGCCAAGTAGGTGGAGTTACAACTAATGAAAAACTGTTTTTT.

This clonotype showed up just a few times. The rearrangement uses TRBV4-1 and TRBJ2-3, with 10 bases lining up with TRBD2. The CDR3 runs 14 residues. The germline V gene encodes CDR1 MGHRA and CDR2 YSYEKL. The junction had 10 bases not matched to a gene; V was cut back by 2 bases and J by 14 bases. CDR3 coding DNA: TGCGCCAGCAGCCAACCAGTGAGGACTAGCGGTGTGTATTTT. It codes for CASSQPVRTSGVYF.

This clonotype showed up many times. This chain links TRBV7-2 with TRBJ1-1; D is perhaps TRBD1 (5 bases). Germline V CDR1 and CDR2: SGHTA, FQGNSA. The germline V and J ends were trimmed by 1 base and 6 bases, with 12 bases remaining between them. The CDR3 runs to 14 residues. DNA for the CDR3: TGTGCCAGCAGCTTAGATGGGGGTGGATCTGAAGCTTTCTTT. Protein product: CASSLDGGGSEAFF.

This clonotype appeared many times. This chain joins TRBV2 and TRBJ2-7; a weak D match, TRBD2 (6 bases). CDR1 is SNHLY and CDR2 is FYNNEI in the germline V gene. Between the trimmed V and J ends, which lost 5 bases and 2 bases, there was a span of 16 bases. This CDR3 contains 15 residues. The DNA for the CDR3 is TGTGCCAGCAGTCCCTCCCCGGCGGGGACCTACGAGCAGTACTTC. This sequence encodes CASSPSPAGTYEQYF.

This clonotype has just a few counts. J is TRBJ2-2 and V is TRBV20-1; D possibly corresponds to TRBD2 (5 bases). The CDR3 has 16 residues. Trimming removed 0 bases from V and 5 bases from J, with 16 bases in between. The V gene's germline CDR1 is DFQATT and CDR2 SNEGSKA (reference sequence). CDR3 residues: CSAREDGGLRTGELFF. The CDR3 DNA is TGCAGTGCTAGAGAGGACGGCGGGTTGAGGACCGGGGAGCTGTTTTTT.

There are a few counts of this clonotype. This chain joins TRBV28 and TRBJ2-3; no definite D call. Deletions cut 2 bases from V and 4 bases from J, with 7 bases between. The CDR3 has 13 amino acids. CDR1 MDHEN and CDR2 SYDVKM come from the germline V gene. CDR3: CASSLSDPDTQYF. The CDR3 DNA sequence: TGTGCCAGCAGTTTAAGTGATCCAGATACGCAGTATTTT.

The sample holds a few counts of this clonotype. The rearrangement links TRBV29-1 to TRBJ2-1; TRBD2 aligns across 10 bases. Unmatched junction bases numbered 10, after V lost 0 bases and J lost 8 bases. The germline V gene encodes CDR1 SQVTM and CDR2 ANQGSEA. This CDR3 has 16 amino acids. The CDR3 sequence: CSVEEFTSGKLYEQFF. The CDR3 nucleotides are TGCAGCGTTGAAGAATTTACTAGCGGGAAGCTGTATGAGCAGTTCTTC.

CDR3 sequence (DNA): TGTGCCAGCAGTTACGTTAGCGGGATGAATCACGAGCAGTACTTC. Protein: CASSYVSGMNHEQYF. The rearrangement links TRBV6-2 or TRBV6-3 to TRBJ2-7; 8 bases map to TRBD2. The CDR3 covers 15 residues. V shed 2 bases, J shed 5 bases, and the junction held 8 bases outside the gene matches. From germline, CDR1 is MNHEY and CDR2 SVGEGT.

The rearrangement uses TRBV7-9 and TRBJ1-1, with 9 bases fitting TRBD1. The CDR3 is made up of 13 amino acids. From germline, CDR1 is SEHNR and CDR2 FQNEAQ (reference sequence). Trimming cost V 4 bases and J 5 bases; bases outside gene matches: 2. In nucleotides, the CDR3 is TGTGCCAGCAGCTGGGACAGGGCGACTGAAGCTTTCTTT. Translated: CASSWDRATEAFF. Full variable domain (missing parts from reference TRBV7-9 and TRBJ1-1): DTGVSQNPRHKITKRGQNVTFRCDPISEHNRLYWYRQTLGQGPEFLTYFQNEAQLEKSRLLSDRFSAERPKGSFSTLEIQRTEQGDSAMYLCASSWDRATEAFFGQGTRLTVV.